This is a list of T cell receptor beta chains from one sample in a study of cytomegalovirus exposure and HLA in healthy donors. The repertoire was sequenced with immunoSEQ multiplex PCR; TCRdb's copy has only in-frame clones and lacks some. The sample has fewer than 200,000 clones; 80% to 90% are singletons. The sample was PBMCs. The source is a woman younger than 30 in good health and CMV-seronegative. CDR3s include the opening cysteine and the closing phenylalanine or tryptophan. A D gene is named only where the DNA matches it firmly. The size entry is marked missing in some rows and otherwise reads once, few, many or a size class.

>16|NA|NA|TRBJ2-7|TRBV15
TGTGCCACCAGCAAAATGAGGGGGACGAGCTCCTACGAGCAGTACTTC
CATSKMRGTSSYEQYF
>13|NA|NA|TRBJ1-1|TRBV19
TGTGCCAGTAGTATCTCCAGGGGATGGGGAGCTTTCTTT
CASSISRGWGAFF
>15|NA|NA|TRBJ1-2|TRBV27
TGTGCCAGCAGTCCGGGGAGTGGGGCTAACTATGGCTACACCTTC
CASSPGSGANYGYTF
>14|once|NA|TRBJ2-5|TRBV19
TGTGCCAGTAGTCTCGGAGGGTTAAGGCAGACCCAGTACTTC
CASSLGGLRQTQYF
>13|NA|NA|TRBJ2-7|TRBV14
TGTGCCAGCAGCCAAGCACATCGGGGCGAGCAGTACTTC
CASSQAHRGEQYF
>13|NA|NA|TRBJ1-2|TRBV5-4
TGTGCCAGCAGTTCAGACAGGTTATATGGCTACACCTTC
CASSSDRLYGYTF
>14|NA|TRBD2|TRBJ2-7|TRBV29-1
TGCAGCGTTGAGGGGACTAGCGGAACCTACGAGCAGTACTTC
CSVEGTSGTYEQYF
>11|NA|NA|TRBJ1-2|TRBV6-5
TGTGCCACCTTGGTAGGGGGTGGCTACACCTTC
CATLVGGGYTF
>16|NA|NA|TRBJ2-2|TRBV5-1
TGCGCCAGCAGCTTGGCCGCACAGGCGAATACCGGGGAGCTGTTTTTT
CASSLAAQANTGELFF
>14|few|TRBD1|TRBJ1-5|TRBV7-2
TGTGCCAGCAGCTGGGACAGGGGGCATCAGCCCCAGCATTTT
CASSWDRGHQPQHF
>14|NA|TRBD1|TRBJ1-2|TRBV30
TGTGCCTGGAGTGTTCGACAGGGGTCCTATGGCTACACCTTC
CAWSVRQGSYGYTF
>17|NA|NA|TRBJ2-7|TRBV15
TGTGCCACCAGCACCTTTATTGACAGGCCCTACTCCTACGAGCAGTACTTC
CATSTFIDRPYSYEQYF
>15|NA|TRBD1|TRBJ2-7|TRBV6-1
TGTGCCAGCAGTGAACTCGGGGACAGGGGCTACGAGCAGTACTTC
CASSELGDRGYEQYF
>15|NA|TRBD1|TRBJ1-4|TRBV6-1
TGTGCCAGCAGTGAAGGGACAGGGAGGAATGAAAAACTGTTTTTT
CASSEGTGRNEKLFF
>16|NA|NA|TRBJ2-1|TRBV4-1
TGCGCCAGCAGCCAAGATTCCGGACAATTCCACAATGAGCAGTTCTTC
CASSQDSGQFHNEQFF
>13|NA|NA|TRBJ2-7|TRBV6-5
TGTGCCAGCAGTTACCAGGGCTCCTACGAGCAGTACTTC
CASSYQGSYEQYF
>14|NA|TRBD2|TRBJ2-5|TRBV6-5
TGTGCCAGCGGTCGACTAGCGGGGACGGAGACCCAGTACTTC
CASGRLAGTETQYF
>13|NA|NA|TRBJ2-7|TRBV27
TGTGCCAGCAGTGTCCGGGACACCTACGAGCAGTACTTC
CASSVRDTYEQYF
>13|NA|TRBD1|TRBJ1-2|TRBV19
TGTGCCAGTAGTACGGGACAGGCCTATGGCTACACCTTC
CASSTGQAYGYTF
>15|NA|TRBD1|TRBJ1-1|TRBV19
TGTGCCAGTAGTAGCAGGAGGGGGCGGAACACTGAAGCTTTCTTT
CASSSRRGRNTEAFF
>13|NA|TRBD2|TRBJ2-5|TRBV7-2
TGTGCCAGCAGCCGGGAGGGGGGGGAGACCCAGTACTTC
CASSREGGETQYF
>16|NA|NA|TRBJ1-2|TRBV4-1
TGCGCCAGCAGCCTCCGACAGGACGAGAGGGGGTATGGCTACACCTTC
CASSLRQDERGYGYTF
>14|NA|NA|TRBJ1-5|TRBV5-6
TGTGCCAGCAGCTTGGCCGGGGGAAATCAGCCCCAGCATTTT
CASSLAGGNQPQHF
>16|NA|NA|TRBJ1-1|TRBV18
TGTGCCAGCTCACCTTCCTACAGGGCTTCCAACACTGAAGCTTTCTTT
CASSPSYRASNTEAFF
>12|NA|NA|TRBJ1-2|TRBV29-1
TGCAGCGTTGTGGAGGGAATGGGTGGCTACACCTTC
CSVVEGMGGYTF
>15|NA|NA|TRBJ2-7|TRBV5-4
TGTGCCAGCAGCTTGGATGGTAGCGGCTACTACGAGCAGTACTTC
CASSLDGSGYYEQYF
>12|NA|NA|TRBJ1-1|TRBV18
TGTGCCAGCTCACGGGGAGTCCCTGAAGCTTTCTTT
CASSRGVPEAFF
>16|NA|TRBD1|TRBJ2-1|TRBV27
TGTGCCAGCAGTTCTGCGTTAGGACAGGGTTTCGATGAGCAGTTCTTC
CASSSALGQGFDEQFF
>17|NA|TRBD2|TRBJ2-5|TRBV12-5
TGTGCTAGTGGTTTAGGTAGCGGGGGTAATTTACAAGAGACCCAGTACTTC
CASGLGSGGNLQETQYF
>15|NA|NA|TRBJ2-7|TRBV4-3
TGCGCCAGCAGCCAAGAACTCCAGGGTTTGTACGAGCAGTACTTC
CASSQELQGLYEQYF
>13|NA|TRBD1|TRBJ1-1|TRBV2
TGTGCCAGATTGACAGGGGGAGGCACTGAAGCTTTCTTT
CARLTGGGTEAFF
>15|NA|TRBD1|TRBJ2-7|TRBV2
TGTGCCAGCAGTGAAGGTATCAGGGGGCCCGACGAGCAGTACTTC
CASSEGIRGPDEQYF
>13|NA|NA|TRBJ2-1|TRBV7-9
TGTGCCAGCAGCTTTCAGGGATACAATGAGCAGTTCTTC
CASSFQGYNEQFF
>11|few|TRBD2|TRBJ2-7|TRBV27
TGTGCCAGCAGTTTCGGGACTAGCGAGATCTTC
CASSFGTSEIF
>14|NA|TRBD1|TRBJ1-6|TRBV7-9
TGTGCCAGCAGGCCAAGGACAGGGAATTCACCCCTCCACTTT
CASRPRTGNSPLHF
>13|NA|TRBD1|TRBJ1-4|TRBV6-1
TGTGCCAGCACCCGGGACAGGGGAGAAAAACTGTTTTTT
CASTRDRGEKLFF
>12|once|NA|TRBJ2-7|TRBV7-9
TGTGCCAGCACCCCGTGGGGGCACGAGCAGTACTTC
CASTPWGHEQYF
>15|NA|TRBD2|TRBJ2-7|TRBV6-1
TGTGCCAGCAGCGGTAGCGTGGGGGGGGCCTACGAGCAGTACTTC
CASSGSVGGAYEQYF